This is a list of T cell receptor beta chains from one sample in a study of blood T cell repertoires in COVID-19. The data were produced by immunoSEQ multiplex PCR, yet TCRdb's version contains in-frame clones alone and is incomplete. Here the sample spans just over 650,000 clones, around 89% being singletons. The sequenced material came from peripheral blood. Receptors were obtained from a woman under 30 with acute or convalescent COVID-19. The conserved cysteine and the conserved F or W are not part of the CDR3 here.

j_call	v_call	cdr3_aa
TRBJ1-5	TRBV7-6	ASSLDSGRGQPQH
TRBJ1-1	TRBV13	ASSLQGITEAF
TRBJ2-7	TRBV6-5	ASSRQGGLYEQY
TRBJ2-1	TRBV9	ASSPGSGDYNEQF
TRBJ2-3	TRBV6-4	ASSDDSGGPDTQY
TRBJ1-1	TRBV5-6	ASRVTGGFAEAF
TRBJ1-1	TRBV30	GLSGRAEAF
TRBJ1-3	TRBV4-1	ASSQEPTGRAGFGNTIY
TRBJ2-1	TRBV6-5	ASSYSTDARGSEQF
TRBJ1-2	TRBV3-1/TRBV3-2	ASSQEVTFDSRRLYGYT
TRBJ1-1	TRBV27	ASSGDRVLDTEAF
TRBJ2-5	TRBV11-3	ASSSGFGRQETQY
TRBJ2-7	TRBV19	ASAPGQIYEQY
TRBJ2-6	TRBV9	ASSVELTGDRGANVLT
TRBJ1-4	TRBV6-4	ASSPGLTGGSNEKLF
TRBJ1-2	TRBV6-2/TRBV6-3	ASSPISLGYT
TRBJ1-2	TRBV3-1/TRBV3-2	ASSQARAGGDYGYT
TRBJ2-7	TRBV19	ASSVARTDPYEQY
TRBJ1-1	TRBV6-2/TRBV6-3	ASSPPRQGVYTEAF
TRBJ1-1	TRBV7-2	ASSLSGINTEAF
TRBJ1-2	TRBV12-3/TRBV12-4	ASRRGNGYT
TRBJ2-7	TRBV7-6	ASSAVAGTTYEQY
TRBJ1-1	TRBV19	ASTRHWEAF
TRBJ1-5	TRBV6-2/TRBV6-3	ASSDSYQPQH